Only a few counts were recorded for the clone carrying this T cell receptor beta chain. Antigen specificity is unknown. The CDR3 runs to 14 residues. V was clipped by 0 bases and J by 7 bases; unmatched bases: 5. Germline CDR1 and CDR2: DFQATT and SNEGSKA (reference sequence). The sample originates from a study of CD8 T cells in ankylosing spondylitis. The study's findings and limits: Reportedly, disease-linked clones are significantly enriched in ankylosing spondylitis patients' matched synovial fluid. A CD8+ phenotype characterized the disease-linked clones, which were relatively rare in peripheral blood. A TCR beta motif of under 10 highly homologous variants appeared characteristic of ankylosing spondylitis blood.

Libraries of TCR beta came from quantitative 5'-RACE with molecular barcodes. From the 5' RACE reads, TCRdb called clonotypes with MiXCR, one entry per CDR3 protein. The top ten hold roughly 3.6% of the sample, which has a few hundred thousand distinct CDR3 sequences, about a fifth seen once. Sequences were obtained from blood, either unsorted or a sorted T cell fraction (not recorded which). The TCR comes from a female donor with ankylosing spondylitis or in good health (not recorded which). The V call is TRBV20-1, the J call TRBJ2-2; 7 bases match TRBD2. This CDR3 is CSARDPGRYGELFF. The CDR3 DNA is TGCAGTGCTAGAGATCCCGGGAGGTACGGGGAGCTGTTTTTT.